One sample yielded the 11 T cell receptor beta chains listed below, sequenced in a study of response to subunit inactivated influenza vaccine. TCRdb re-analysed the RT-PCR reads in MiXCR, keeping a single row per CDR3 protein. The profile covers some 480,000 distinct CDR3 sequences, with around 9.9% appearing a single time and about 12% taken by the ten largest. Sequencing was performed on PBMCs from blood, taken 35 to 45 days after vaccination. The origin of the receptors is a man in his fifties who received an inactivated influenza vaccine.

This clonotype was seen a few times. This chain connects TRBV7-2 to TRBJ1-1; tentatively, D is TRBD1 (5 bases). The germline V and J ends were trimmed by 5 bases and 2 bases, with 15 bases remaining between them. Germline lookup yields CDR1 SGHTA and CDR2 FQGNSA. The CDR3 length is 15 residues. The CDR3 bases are TGTGCCAGCAGCACCCAGGGCAGCCCCAACACTGAAGCTTTCTTT. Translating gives CASSTQGSPNTEAFF.

CDR3 sequence: CASSLWLSTGELFF. In DNA, the CDR3 is TGTGCCAGCAGCTTATGGCTTTCCACCGGGGAGCTGTTTTTT. The J gene is TRBJ2-2, the V gene TRBV7-6; D call uncertain. The CDR3 length is 14 residues. The germline V gene encodes CDR1 SGHVS and CDR2 FNYEAQ. V shed 2 bases and J shed 4 bases, with 8 bases lying between them. The full variable domain, in which reference TRBV7-6 and TRBJ2-2 provide the parts outside the CDR3, is GAGVSQSPRYKVTKRGQDVALRCDPISGHVSLYWYRQALGQGPEFLTYFNYEAQQDKSGLPNDRFSAERPEGSISTLTIQRTEQRDSAMYRCASSLWLSTGELFFGEGSRLTVL.

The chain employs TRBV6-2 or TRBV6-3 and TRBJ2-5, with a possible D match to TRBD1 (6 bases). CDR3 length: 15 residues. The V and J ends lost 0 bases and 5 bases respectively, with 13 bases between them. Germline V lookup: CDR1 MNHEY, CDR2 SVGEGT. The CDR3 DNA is TGTGCCAGCAGTTACTCTCCAGGGGTATCCGAGACCCAGTACTTC. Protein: CASSYSPGVSETQYF.

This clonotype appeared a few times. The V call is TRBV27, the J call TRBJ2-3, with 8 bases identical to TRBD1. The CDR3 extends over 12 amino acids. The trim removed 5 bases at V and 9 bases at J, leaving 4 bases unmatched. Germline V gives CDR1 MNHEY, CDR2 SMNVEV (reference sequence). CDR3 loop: CASSKDRGTQYF. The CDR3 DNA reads TGTGCCAGCAGTAAAGACAGGGGAACGCAGTATTTT.

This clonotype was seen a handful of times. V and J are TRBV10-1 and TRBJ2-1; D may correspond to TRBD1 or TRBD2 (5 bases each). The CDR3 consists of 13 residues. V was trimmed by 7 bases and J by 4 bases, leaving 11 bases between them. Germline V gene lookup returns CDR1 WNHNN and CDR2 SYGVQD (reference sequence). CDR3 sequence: CASNPGRYNEQFF. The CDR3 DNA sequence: TGCGCCAGCAATCCGGGGCGGTACAATGAGCAGTTCTTC.

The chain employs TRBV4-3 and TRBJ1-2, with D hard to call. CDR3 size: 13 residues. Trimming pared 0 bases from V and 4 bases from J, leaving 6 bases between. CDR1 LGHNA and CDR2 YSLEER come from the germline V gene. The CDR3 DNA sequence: TGCGCCAGCAGCCAAGATCAGAGCTATGGCTACACCTTC. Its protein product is CASSQDQSYGYTF.

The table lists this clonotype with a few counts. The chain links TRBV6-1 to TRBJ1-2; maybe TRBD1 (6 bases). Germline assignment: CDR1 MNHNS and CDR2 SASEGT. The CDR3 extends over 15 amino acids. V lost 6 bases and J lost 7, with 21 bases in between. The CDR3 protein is CASSSLSGGAGGYTF. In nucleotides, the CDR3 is TGTGCCAGCAGCTCCCTCTCCGGGGGCGCGGGTGGCTACACCTTC.

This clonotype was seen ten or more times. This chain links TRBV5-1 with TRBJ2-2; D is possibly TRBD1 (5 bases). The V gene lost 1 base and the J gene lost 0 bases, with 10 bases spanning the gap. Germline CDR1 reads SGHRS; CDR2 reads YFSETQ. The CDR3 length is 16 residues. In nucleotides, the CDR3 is TGCGCCAGCAGCTTGAGGGGCGAGGCGAACACCGGGGAGCTGTTTTTT. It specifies CASSLRGEANTGELFF.

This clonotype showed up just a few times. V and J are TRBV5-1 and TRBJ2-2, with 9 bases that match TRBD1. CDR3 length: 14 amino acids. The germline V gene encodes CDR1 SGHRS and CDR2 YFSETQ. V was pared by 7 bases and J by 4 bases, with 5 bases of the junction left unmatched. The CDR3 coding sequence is TGCGCCAGCCAGGGACAGGGTGCCACCGGGGAGCTGTTTTTT. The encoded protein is CASQGQGATGELFF.

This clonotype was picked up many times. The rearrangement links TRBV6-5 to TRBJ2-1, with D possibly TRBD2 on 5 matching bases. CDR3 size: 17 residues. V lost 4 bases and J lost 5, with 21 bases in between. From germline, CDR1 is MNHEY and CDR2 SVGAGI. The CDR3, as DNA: TGTGCCAGCAGTTGGAGTGGAAATGAGGGAGAGGACAATGAGCAGTTCTTC. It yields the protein CASSWSGNEGEDNEQFF.

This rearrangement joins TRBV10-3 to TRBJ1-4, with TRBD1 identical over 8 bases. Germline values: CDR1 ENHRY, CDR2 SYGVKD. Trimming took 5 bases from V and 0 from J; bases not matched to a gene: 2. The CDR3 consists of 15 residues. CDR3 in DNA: TGTGCCATCAGTCAGGGGGCTGCAACTAATGAAAAACTGTTTTTT. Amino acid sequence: CAISQGAATNEKLFF.